This T cell receptor (beta chain) appears in the sequencing data of a study of T cell responses to AZD1222 COVID-19 vaccine. Study-wide results and limits: Repertoires were sampled only after the peak T cell response. Among the donors, most were white British and more were female, and clonal diversity was possibly underestimated.

With 2 bases removed from V and 4 bases from J, the gap between germline ends came to 17 bases. The CDR3 length is 16 residues. Germline V gene sequence: CDR1 MNHEY, CDR2 SVGEGT. TCRdb keeps only in-frame clones here, not all; method: immunoSEQ multiplex PCR. The sample has some 170,000 clones, 85% to 95% seen once. With regard to this clone: Its antigen is unidentified.

V gene TRBV6-2 or TRBV6-3 combines with J gene TRBJ1-1, with D perhaps matching TRBD1 (6 bases). Here the sequenced sample was peripheral blood, taken 28 days after the second dose of the MenACWY control vaccine. The TCR originated in an adult who received the MenACWY meningococcal vaccine as a control. The CDR3 nucleotides read TGTGCCAGCAGTTACCACAGGGCAGGGGTTCGCACTGAAGCTTTCTTT. Translation: CASSYHRAGVRTEAFF.